This paragraph reports one TCR beta chain. Its antigen remains unknown. The second PCR ran about 6 to 11 cycles with a sample-barcoded 5' primer and J-beta primers. Researchers report that a template-switch adaptor with 12 random nucleotides tagged each cDNA molecule. MiXCR, run by TCRdb on the 5' RACE reads, gives a single entry per CDR3 protein. The profile covers roughly 1,800,000 distinct CDR3 sequences, with roughly 50% appearing a single time and roughly 2% taken by the ten largest. The CDR3 covers 16 residues. CDR1 and CDR2 (germline): SGHTA, FQGNSA. Trimming removed 0 bases from V and 6 bases from J, with 17 bases in between. This sample was taken from a study of blood T cells in healthy people across ages. Study findings and constraints: Older age went with lower TCR beta diversity per million T cells, in a roughly linear way.

Each donor's blood draw was roughly 10 milliliters of peripheral blood. Per sample, no less than 5 micrograms of total RNA were extracted. The specimen sequenced was blood. The sequence derives from a woman aged 40 to 50 in good health. This sequence joins TRBV7-2 and TRBJ1-2, with D possibly being TRBD1 (6 bases). The CDR3 is CASSLAPLVGAHGYTF. The CDR3 nucleotides read TGTGCCAGCAGCTTAGCCCCCCTGGTGGGGGCTCATGGCTACACCTTC.